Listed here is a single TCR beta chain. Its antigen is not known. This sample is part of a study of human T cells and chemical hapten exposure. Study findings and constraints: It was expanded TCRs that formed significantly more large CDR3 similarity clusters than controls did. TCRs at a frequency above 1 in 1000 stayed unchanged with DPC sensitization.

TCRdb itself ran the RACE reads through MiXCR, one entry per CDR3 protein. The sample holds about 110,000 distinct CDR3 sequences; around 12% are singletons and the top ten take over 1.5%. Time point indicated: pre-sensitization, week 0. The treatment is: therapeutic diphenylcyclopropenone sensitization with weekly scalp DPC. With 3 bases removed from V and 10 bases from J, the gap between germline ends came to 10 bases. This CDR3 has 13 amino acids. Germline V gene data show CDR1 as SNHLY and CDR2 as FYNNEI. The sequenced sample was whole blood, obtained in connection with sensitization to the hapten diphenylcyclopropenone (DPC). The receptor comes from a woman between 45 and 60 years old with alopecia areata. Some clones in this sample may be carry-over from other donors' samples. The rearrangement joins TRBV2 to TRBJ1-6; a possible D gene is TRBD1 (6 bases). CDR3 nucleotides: TGTGCCAGCAGTGAGGGGGCAGGGTCACCCCTCCACTTT. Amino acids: CASSEGAGSPLHF.